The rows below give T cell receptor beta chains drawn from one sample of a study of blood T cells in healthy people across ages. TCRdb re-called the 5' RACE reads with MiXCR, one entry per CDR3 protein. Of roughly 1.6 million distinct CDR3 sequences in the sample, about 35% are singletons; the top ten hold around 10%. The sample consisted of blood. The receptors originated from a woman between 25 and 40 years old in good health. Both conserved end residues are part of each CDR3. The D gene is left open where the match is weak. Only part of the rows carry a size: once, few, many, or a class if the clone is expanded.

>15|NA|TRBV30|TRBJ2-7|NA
CAWSVLEEFPYEQYF
TGTGCCTGGAGTGTATTAGAGGAATTCCCCTACGAGCAGTACTTC
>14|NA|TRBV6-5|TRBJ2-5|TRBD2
CASSYLADSETQYF
TGTGCCAGCAGTTACCTAGCGGACTCGGAGACCCAGTACTTC
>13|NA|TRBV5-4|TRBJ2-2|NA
CASSLSSVGELFF
TGTGCCAGCAGCCTGTCGTCAGTCGGGGAGCTGTTTTTT
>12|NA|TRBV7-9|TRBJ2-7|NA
CASSGGGVVQYF
TGTGCCAGCAGCGGTGGTGGGGTTGTGCAGTACTTC
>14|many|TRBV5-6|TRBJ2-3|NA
CASSFLDSTDTQYF
TGTGCCAGCAGCTTCTTGGATAGCACAGATACGCAGTATTTT
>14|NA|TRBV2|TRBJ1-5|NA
CASLAGPSNQPQHF
TGTGCCAGCTTGGCCGGGCCCAGCAATCAGCCCCAGCATTTT
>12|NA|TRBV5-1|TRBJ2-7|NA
CASSLTTSEQYF
TGCGCCAGCAGCTTGACGACGAGCGAGCAGTACTTC
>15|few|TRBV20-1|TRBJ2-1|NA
CSAIGASGSYNEQFF
TGCAGTGCTATAGGGGCCAGTGGCTCCTACAATGAGCAGTTCTTC
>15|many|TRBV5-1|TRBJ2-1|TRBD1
CASSEGQGSYNEQFF
TGTGCCAGCAGCGAGGGACAGGGGTCCTACAATGAGCAGTTCTTC
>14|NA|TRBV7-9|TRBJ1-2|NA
CASIPDNLEIGYTF
TGTGCCAGCATTCCTGACAATCTGGAGATTGGCTACACCTTC
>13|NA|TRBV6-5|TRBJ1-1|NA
CASRRGQNTEAFF
TGTGCCAGCAGAAGGGGACAGAACACTGAAGCTTTCTTT
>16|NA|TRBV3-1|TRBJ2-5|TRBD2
CAGSPRSSGGLKTQYF
TGTGCCGGCAGCCCTCGGAGTAGCGGGGGCCTGAAGACCCAGTACTTC
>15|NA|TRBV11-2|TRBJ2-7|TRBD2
CASSLIAGGLYEQYF
TGTGCCAGCAGCTTGATAGCGGGGGGGCTCTACGAGCAGTACTTC
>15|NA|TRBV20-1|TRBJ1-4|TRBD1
CSARDMGQVNEKLFF
TGCAGTGCTAGAGATATGGGACAGGTTAATGAAAAACTGTTTTTT
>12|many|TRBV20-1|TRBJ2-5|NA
CSARDGGNYPYF
TGCAGTGCTAGAGATGGAGGGAACTACCCGTACTTC
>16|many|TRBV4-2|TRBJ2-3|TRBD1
CASSQTTGGLTDTQYF
TGTGCCAGCAGCCAGACGACAGGGGGCTTAACCGATACGCAGTATTTT
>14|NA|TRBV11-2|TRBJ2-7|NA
CASSPNGPDYEQYF
TGTGCCAGCAGCCCCAACGGACCGGACTACGAGCAGTACTTC
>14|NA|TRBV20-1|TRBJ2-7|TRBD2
CSADPSGGLYEQYF
TGCAGTGCAGACCCTAGCGGGGGCCTCTACGAGCAGTACTTC
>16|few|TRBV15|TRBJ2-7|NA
CATNPGGDYGRYEQYF
TGTGCCACCAATCCGGGGGGCGACTATGGGCGATACGAGCAGTACTTC
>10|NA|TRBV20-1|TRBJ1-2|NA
CSARSNAYTF
TGCAGTGCTAGGTCGAATGCCTACACCTTC
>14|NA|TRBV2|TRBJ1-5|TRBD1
CASVQGAGNQPQHF
TGTGCCAGCGTGCAGGGGGCAGGCAATCAGCCCCAGCATTTT
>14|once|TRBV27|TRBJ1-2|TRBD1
CASTSGTGAGGYTF
TGTGCCAGCACATCCGGGACAGGGGCTGGTGGCTACACCTTC
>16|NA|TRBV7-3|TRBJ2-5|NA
CASSFGGPGLQETQYF
TGTGCCAGCAGCTTTGGGGGCCCGGGACTACAAGAGACCCAGTACTTC
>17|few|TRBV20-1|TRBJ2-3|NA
CSASQSDVQPVTDTQYF
TGCAGTGCTAGCCAATCCGATGTTCAGCCGGTAACAGATACGCAGTATTTT
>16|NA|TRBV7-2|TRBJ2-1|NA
CASSLFRGRALDEQFF
TGTGCCAGCAGCCTATTTAGGGGGAGGGCCTTGGATGAGCAGTTCTTC
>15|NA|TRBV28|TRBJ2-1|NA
CASSLDSGIYNEQFF
TGTGCCAGCAGTTTAGATAGCGGCATATACAATGAGCAGTTCTTC
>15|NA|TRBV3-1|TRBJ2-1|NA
CASSQEWRTVVEQFF
TGTGCCAGCAGCCAAGAGTGGAGGACCGTCGTGGAGCAGTTCTTC
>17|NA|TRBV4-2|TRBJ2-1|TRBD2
CASSPTISGTSNNEQFF
TGTGCCAGCAGCCCGACGATATCCGGGACTAGCAACAATGAGCAGTTCTTC
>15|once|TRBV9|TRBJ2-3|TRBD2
CASSDSGRAGDTQYF
TGTGCCAGCAGTGATAGCGGGAGGGCCGGAGATACGCAGTATTTT
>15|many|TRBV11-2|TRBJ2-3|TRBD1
CASSLGTVAQDTQYF
TGTGCCAGCAGCTTGGGGACAGTCGCACAAGATACGCAGTATTTT
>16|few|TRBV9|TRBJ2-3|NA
CASSVSAGSSTDTQYF
TGTGCCAGCAGCGTCTCGGCGGGTTCTAGCACAGATACGCAGTATTTT
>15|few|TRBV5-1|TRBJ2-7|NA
CASSTDFALRYEQYF
TGCGCCAGCAGCACCGACTTTGCCCTTCGCTACGAGCAGTACTTC
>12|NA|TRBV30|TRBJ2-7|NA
CAWSGLAYEQYF
TGTGCCTGGAGTGGACTAGCCTACGAGCAGTACTTC
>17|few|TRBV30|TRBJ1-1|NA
CAWSSLGGHRLSTEAFF
TGTGCCTGGAGTTCGTTGGGGGGGCACCGATTAAGCACTGAAGCTTTCTTT
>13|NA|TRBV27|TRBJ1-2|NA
CASSFWQNYGYTF
TGTGCCAGCAGTTTTTGGCAGAACTATGGCTACACCTTC
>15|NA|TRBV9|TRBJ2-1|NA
CASSVERSFYNEQFF
TGTGCCAGCAGCGTAGAAAGGTCTTTCTACAATGAGCAGTTCTTC
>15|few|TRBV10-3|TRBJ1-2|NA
CAISDSGRVNYGYTF
TGTGCCATCAGCGACTCCGGGAGGGTTAACTATGGCTACACCTTC
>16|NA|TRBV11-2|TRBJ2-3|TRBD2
CASSVRTSGGLDTQYF
TGTGCCAGCAGCGTAAGGACTAGCGGGGGGTTAGATACGCAGTATTTT
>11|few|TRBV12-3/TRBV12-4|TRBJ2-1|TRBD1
CASRTGNEQFF
TGTGCCAGCAGGACAGGGAATGAGCAGTTCTTC
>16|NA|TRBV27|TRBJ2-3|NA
CASSLEFPGRGDTQYF
TGTGCCAGCAGTTTAGAATTTCCGGGAAGGGGAGATACGCAGTATTTT
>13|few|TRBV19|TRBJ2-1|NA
CASRTSSYNEQFF
TGTGCCAGCAGAACTAGCTCCTACAATGAGCAGTTCTTC
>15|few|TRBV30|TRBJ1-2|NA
CAWSGYRAANYGYTF
TGTGCCTGGAGTGGATACAGGGCCGCTAACTATGGCTACACCTTC
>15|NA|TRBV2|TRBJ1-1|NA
CASSEAPGEGTEAFF
TGTGCCAGCAGTGAAGCCCCAGGGGAAGGGACTGAAGCTTTCTTT
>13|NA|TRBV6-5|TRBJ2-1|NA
CASTRGVDSEQFF
TGTGCCAGCACGCGGGGCGTGGATTCTGAGCAGTTCTTC
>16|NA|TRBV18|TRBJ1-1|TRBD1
CASSPGQGALFTEAFF
TGTGCCAGCTCACCGGGACAGGGGGCCCTCTTCACTGAAGCTTTCTTT
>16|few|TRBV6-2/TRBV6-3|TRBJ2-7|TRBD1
CASSYSRDRSSYEQYF
TGTGCCAGCAGTTATTCTCGGGACAGGAGCTCCTACGAGCAGTACTTC
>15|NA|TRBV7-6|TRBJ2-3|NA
CASSLSGITTDTQYF
TGTGCCAGCAGCTTGTCCGGGATCACCACAGATACGCAGTATTTT
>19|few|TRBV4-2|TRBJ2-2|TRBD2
CASSQEMRLATAGAGELFF
TGTGCCAGCAGCCAAGAAATGCGACTAGCCACTGCGGGGGCCGGGGAGCTGTTTTTT